One and the same sample provided the 5 T cell receptor beta chains below, sequenced in a study of beta chain features in type 1 diabetes (dated by TCRdb to 2016 to 2018). To prepare the library, the immunoSEQ multiplex PCR assay was applied. All of the isolated RNA was reverse transcribed with the High Capacity cDNA Reverse Transcription Kit, so expressed TCRB transcripts were sequenced. This immuneACCESS table, as held by TCRdb, lists in-frame sequences with V and J called but not all clones. Of the missing ones, under half trace to an unresolved V gene in checked studies; the others have no known cause. This sample has about 410,000 clones in its table, and approximately 15% of those were observed once. The ten largest clones take up 0.035% to 0.045% of the sample. The sample taken for sequencing was naive CD4+ T cells from blood. The sample's cell subset or site label is to be understood as: true naive CD4+ T cells. The receptors were sampled from a man aged 25-45 years in good health.

This chain joins TRBV27 and TRBJ1-1; a weak D match, TRBD1 (6 bases). V dropped 6 bases and J dropped 4 bases, with 21 bases sitting between them. The CDR3 contains 16 residues. The germline V gene encodes CDR1 MNHEY and CDR2 SMNVEV (reference sequence). CDR3 sequence (DNA): TGTGCCAGCAGCACCGGCGGGGGCGCGGGAGTCACTGAAGCTTTCTTT. Residues: CASSTGGGAGVTEAFF.

This clone came up a few times. This sequence joins TRBV4-1 and TRBJ2-5; D unclear. CDR1 and CDR2 (germline): MGHRA, YSYEKL. CDR3 length: 13 amino acids. V gave up 3 bases and J gave up 2 bases, with 7 bases separating them. CDR3 nucleotide sequence: TGCGCCAGCAGCCAGTGGGTTCAAGAGACCCAGTACTTC. Translation gives CASSQWVQETQYF.

This clone was counted only a few times. The chain has TRBV29-1 and TRBJ2-5; weak D call: TRBD1 (5 bases). Germline V gives CDR1 SQVTM, CDR2 ANQGSEA. The CDR3 length is 12 residues. Trimming removed 6 bases from V and 2 bases from J, with 10 bases in between. Here the CDR3 DNA reads TGCAGCGTAGGCAGGGCTCAAGAGACCCAGTACTTC. This translates into CSVGRAQETQYF.

This clone was seen a few times. This sequence joins TRBV29-1 and TRBJ1-2; perhaps TRBD1 as D (6 bases). The germline gives CDR1 SQVTM, CDR2 ANQGSEA. Between the trimmed V and J ends, which lost 6 bases and 11 bases, there was a span of 16 bases. This CDR3 has 11 amino acids. The CDR3 bases are TGCAGCGTCCTCTCAGGGGTTTGGTACACCTTC. This sequence encodes CSVLSGVWYTF.

The gene calls are TRBV27 and TRBJ1-4; D is unresolved. This CDR3 contains 14 residues. Trimming stripped 6 bases from V and 6 bases from J, with 14 bases between. In germline, CDR1 is MNHEY, CDR2 SMNVEV (reference sequence). Here the CDR3 DNA reads TGTGCCAGCAGGCGTCTACTCCCGGATGAAAAACTGTTTTTT. Its protein product is CASRRLLPDEKLFF.